This T cell receptor (beta chain) was identified in a study of neurological immune-mediated disorders. The cDNA came from 5'RACE, which used 10-nucleotide random UMIs. Sequencing runs each yielded over 180 million TCR-beta sequences from 15-18 subjects. In TCRdb, the 5' RACE reads were re-called with MiXCR into one record per CDR3 protein. The repertoire has tens of thousands of distinct CDR3 sequences, about a tenth of them found once; the top ten carry 21%. This clonotype came up many times. This CDR3 contains 13 residues. Deletions cut 4 bases from V and 1 base from J, with 8 bases between. The germline CDR1 and CDR2 sequences are SGHRS and YFSETQ.

The V and J genes are TRBV5-1 and TRBJ1-1; D gene uncertain. The source is a woman aged 40-49 years with HTLV-1-associated myelopathy (HAM/TSP). Specimen: PBMCs. The CDR3 DNA sequence: TGCGCCAGCAGCGCGGACCCGAACACTGAAGCTTTCTTT. Protein sequence: CASSADPNTEAFF.